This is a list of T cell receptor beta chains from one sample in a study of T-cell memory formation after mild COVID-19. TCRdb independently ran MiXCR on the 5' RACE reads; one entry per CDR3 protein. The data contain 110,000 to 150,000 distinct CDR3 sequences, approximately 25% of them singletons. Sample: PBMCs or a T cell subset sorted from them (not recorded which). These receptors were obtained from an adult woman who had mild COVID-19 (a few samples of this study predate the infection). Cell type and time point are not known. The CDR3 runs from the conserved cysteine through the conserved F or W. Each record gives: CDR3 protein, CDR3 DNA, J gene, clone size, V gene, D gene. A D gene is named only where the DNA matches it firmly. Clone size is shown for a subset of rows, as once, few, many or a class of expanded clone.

CDR3: CASSSLGSTDTQYF; DNA: TGTGCCAGCAGTTCCCTGGGGAGCACAGATACGCAGTATTTT; J: TRBJ2-3; size: .; V: TRBV27; D: .
CDR3: CASIELNEQFF; DNA: TGTGCCAGCATCGAGCTGAATGAGCAGTTCTTC; J: TRBJ2-1; size: once; V: TRBV6-6; D: .
CDR3: CASTGLNSNQPQHF; DNA: TGTGCCAGCACCGGACTGAATAGCAATCAGCCCCAGCATTTT; J: TRBJ1-5; size: few; V: TRBV12-3/TRBV12-4; D: .
CDR3: CASSQESGWSYEQYF; DNA: TGCGCCAGCAGCCAAGAAAGTGGGTGGTCCTACGAGCAGTACTTC; J: TRBJ2-7; size: .; V: TRBV4-1; D: .
CDR3: CASSPRGPYEQYF; DNA: TGTGCCAGCAGCCCCCGGGGACCCTACGAGCAGTACTTC; J: TRBJ2-7; size: few; V: TRBV11-2; D: .
CDR3: CASSYRTGGYEQYF; DNA: TGTGCCAGCAGCTACCGGACAGGGGGCTACGAGCAGTACTTC; J: TRBJ2-7; size: .; V: TRBV5-6; D: TRBD1
CDR3: CASSPGLAGVAYEQYF; DNA: TGCGCCAGCAGCCCGGGACTAGCGGGAGTCGCCTACGAGCAGTACTTC; J: TRBJ2-7; size: few; V: TRBV4-3; D: TRBD2
CDR3: CASSPQLASGAGETQYF; DNA: TGCGCCAGCAGCCCCCAACTGGCTAGCGGGGCGGGGGAGACCCAGTACTTC; J: TRBJ2-5; size: .; V: TRBV5-1; D: TRBD2
CDR3: CASSVSGGITETQYF; DNA: TGTGCCAGCAGCGTTTCTGGCGGGATTACGGAGACCCAGTACTTC; J: TRBJ2-5; size: .; V: TRBV9; D: .
CDR3: CASSQDRLNYNEQFF; DNA: TGCGCCAGCAGCCAAGATCGCCTAAACTACAATGAGCAGTTCTTC; J: TRBJ2-1; size: .; V: TRBV4-3; D: .
CDR3: CASSSDTLGNIQYF; DNA: TGTGCCAGCAGTTCCGACACCTTGGGGAACATTCAGTACTTC; J: TRBJ2-4; size: few; V: TRBV6-5; D: .
CDR3: CASSWRDLSYNEQFF; DNA: TGTGCCAGCAGCTGGAGGGACCTCTCCTACAATGAGCAGTTCTTC; J: TRBJ2-1; size: few; V: TRBV7-9; D: .
CDR3: CASKRVNTGELFF; DNA: TGTGCCAGCAAACGGGTGAACACCGGGGAGCTGTTTTTT; J: TRBJ2-2; size: .; V: TRBV25-1; D: .
CDR3: CAISEQDYNEQFF; DNA: TGTGCCATCAGTGAGCAGGACTACAATGAGCAGTTCTTC; J: TRBJ2-1; size: .; V: TRBV10-3; D: .
CDR3: CASSLSNSPLHF; DNA: TGTGCCAGCAGCCTGTCTAATTCACCCCTCCACTTT; J: TRBJ1-6; size: .; V: TRBV5-6; D: .
CDR3: CASSPRLSAGELFF; DNA: TGCGCCAGCAGCCCAAGGTTGTCGGCCGGGGAGCTGTTTTTT; J: TRBJ2-2; size: few; V: TRBV4-1; D: .
CDR3: CAISTLGGSWNTGELFF; DNA: TGTGCCATCAGTACTTTGGGGGGCTCCTGGAACACCGGGGAGCTGTTTTTT; J: TRBJ2-2; size: .; V: TRBV10-3; D: .
CDR3: CATSGDRGQDQPQHF; DNA: TGTGCCACCAGCGGGGACAGGGGGCAGGATCAGCCCCAGCATTTT; J: TRBJ1-5; size: .; V: TRBV15; D: TRBD1
CDR3: CASSQDQWGATGELFF; DNA: TGCGCCAGCAGCCAAGATCAGTGGGGGGCTACCGGGGAGCTGTTTTTT; J: TRBJ2-2; size: .; V: TRBV4-1; D: .
CDR3: CASSRVGARGTEAFF; DNA: TGTGCCAGCAGCCGGGTCGGGGCCCGGGGCACTGAAGCTTTCTTT; J: TRBJ1-1; size: .; V: TRBV3-2; D: .
CDR3: CASSDSLAGSSYEQYF; DNA: TGTGCCAGCAGCGATAGTTTAGCGGGGAGTAGCTACGAGCAGTACTTC; J: TRBJ2-7; size: .; V: TRBV9; D: TRBD2
CDR3: CASSLGTSDPYEQYF; DNA: TGCGCCAGCAGCTTGGGAACTAGCGACCCCTACGAGCAGTACTTC; J: TRBJ2-7; size: .; V: TRBV5-1; D: TRBD2
CDR3: CASSVVVLSADTQYF; DNA: TGTGCCAGCAGTGTAGTGGTACTCAGCGCAGATACGCAGTATTTT; J: TRBJ2-3; size: .; V: TRBV25-1; D: .
CDR3: CASSPPGYSGNTIYF; DNA: TGTGCCAGCAGCCCTCCCGGATACTCTGGAAACACCATATATTTT; J: TRBJ1-3; size: .; V: TRBV9; D: .
CDR3: CSARDPKREIYEQFF; DNA: TGCAGTGCTAGAGATCCGAAGCGGGAGATCTATGAGCAGTTCTTC; J: TRBJ2-1; size: .; V: TRBV20-1; D: TRBD2
CDR3: CASSQDTGAFQETQYF; DNA: TGTGCCAGCAGCCAAGATACAGGAGCTTTTCAAGAGACCCAGTACTTC; J: TRBJ2-5; size: .; V: TRBV3-1; D: .
CDR3: CAISDQDRGPADTQYF; DNA: TGTGCCATCAGTGATCAAGACAGGGGGCCCGCAGATACGCAGTATTTT; J: TRBJ2-3; size: few; V: TRBV10-3; D: TRBD1
CDR3: CASSKGQAYEQYF; DNA: TGCGCCAGCAGCAAGGGACAGGCCTACGAGCAGTACTTC; J: TRBJ2-7; size: many; V: TRBV4-3; D: TRBD1
CDR3: CASSPIGGLYNEQFF; DNA: TGTGCCAGCAGCCCCATCGGGGGGCTCTACAATGAGCAGTTCTTC; J: TRBJ2-1; size: .; V: TRBV7-8; D: .
CDR3: CASSYLGSDNEQFF; DNA: TGTGCCAGCAGTTACTTGGGGTCGGACAATGAGCAGTTCTTC; J: TRBJ2-1; size: .; V: TRBV6-2/TRBV6-3; D: .
CDR3: CASSPSGGSSYEQYF; DNA: TGTGCCAGCAGCCCGTCTGGTGGGAGCTCCTACGAGCAGTACTTC; J: TRBJ2-7; size: few; V: TRBV11-2; D: .
CDR3: CASSSVGTSGSNEQFF; DNA: TGTGCCAGCAGCTCTGTAGGGACTAGCGGGAGCAATGAGCAGTTCTTC; J: TRBJ2-1; size: few; V: TRBV7-2; D: TRBD2
CDR3: CASSGGHTGELFF; DNA: TGTGCCAGCAGTGGGGGCCACACCGGGGAGCTGTTTTTT; J: TRBJ2-2; size: .; V: TRBV2; D: .
CDR3: CASRKQGWDEQFF; DNA: TGTGCCAGCAGAAAACAGGGATGGGATGAGCAGTTCTTC; J: TRBJ2-1; size: few; V: TRBV27; D: .
CDR3: CSARVVGKNIQYF; DNA: TGCAGTGCTAGAGTGGTGGGAAAAAACATTCAGTACTTC; J: TRBJ2-4; size: .; V: TRBV20-1; D: .
CDR3: CASSLGPLTHTDTQYF; DNA: TGTGCCAGCAGTTTAGGACCCTTAACGCATACAGATACGCAGTATTTT; J: TRBJ2-3; size: few; V: TRBV27; D: .
CDR3: CASSLDGKGARNSPLHF; DNA: TGTGCCAGCAGCTTAGATGGAAAGGGGGCTCGCAATTCACCCCTCCACTTT; J: TRBJ1-6; size: .; V: TRBV7-9; D: TRBD1
CDR3: CASSWTDRERDEQFF; DNA: TGCGCCAGCAGCTGGACAGACAGGGAGAGGGATGAGCAGTTCTTC; J: TRBJ2-1; size: few; V: TRBV5-1; D: TRBD1
CDR3: CASSLVGAGTGERSQYF; DNA: TGTGCCAGCAGCTTAGTAGGAGCCGGTACAGGGGAGAGGTCGCAGTATTTT; J: TRBJ2-3; size: .; V: TRBV7-6; D: TRBD1
CDR3: CASKSGFDNSPLHF; DNA: TGTGCCAGCAAGTCGGGGTTTGATAATTCACCCCTCCACTTT; J: TRBJ1-6; size: .; V: TRBV5-6; D: .
CDR3: CASSLARSGLAAVAFF; DNA: TGTGCCAGCAGCTTAGCGCGGTCGGGGCTAGCTGCCGTGGCGTTCTTC; J: TRBJ2-1; size: .; V: TRBV7-8; D: .
CDR3: CASSLRSNYGYTF; DNA: TGTGCCAGCAGTTTAAGGTCTAACTATGGCTACACCTTC; J: TRBJ1-2; size: few; V: TRBV12-3/TRBV12-4; D: .
CDR3: CASSPKPGTGLGGELFF; DNA: TGTGCCAGCAGTCCAAAGCCCGGGACAGGGCTAGGCGGGGAGCTGTTTTTT; J: TRBJ2-2; size: .; V: TRBV27; D: TRBD1
CDR3: CASSRDRDEIRYTEAFF; DNA: TGTGCCAGCAGCCGGGACAGGGACGAGATCCGGTACACTGAAGCTTTCTTT; J: TRBJ1-1; size: .; V: TRBV6-5; D: TRBD1
CDR3: CASSPPGARVGELFF; DNA: TGCGCCAGCAGCCCCCCCGGGGCACGAGTCGGGGAGCTGTTTTTT; J: TRBJ2-2; size: few; V: TRBV4-3; D: .
CDR3: CATSDLGSKDEQFF; DNA: TGTGCCACCAGTGATTTAGGCAGTAAGGATGAGCAGTTCTTC; J: TRBJ2-1; size: .; V: TRBV24-1; D: .
CDR3: CASSDSWTSFYEQYF; DNA: TGTGCCAGCAGTGATAGTTGGACCTCTTTCTACGAGCAGTACTTC; J: TRBJ2-7; size: .; V: TRBV2; D: .